The 28 T cell receptor beta chains below all came from one sample that was sequenced in a study of cytomegalovirus exposure and HLA in healthy donors. Data came from immunoSEQ multiplex PCR; TCRdb stores just in-frame clones and leaves some out. The repertoire consists of 150,000 or so clones, with over 80% occurring once and the leading ten covering about 6.6%. Material: PBMCs. The origin of the receptors is a woman in her twenties or thirties in good health and CMV-seropositive.

This chain uses TRBV19 with TRBJ1-2, with TRBD1 matching 8 bases. The CDR3 runs 14 residues. Trimming at V came to 1 base and at J to 8 bases, leaving 6 bases not matched to a gene. Germline V gene sequence: CDR1 LNHDA, CDR2 SQIVND (reference sequence). The DNA of the CDR3 is TGTGCCAGTAGTATAGTGCAGGGGGCGTCGGGCTACACCTTC. This translates into CASSIVQGASGYTF. Using reference TRBV19 and TRBJ1-2 for the parts outside the CDR3, the full variable domain is DGGITQSPKYLFRKEGQNVTLSCEQNLNHDAMYWYRQDPGQGLRLIYYSQIVNDFQKGDIAEGYSVSREKKESFPLTVTSAQKNPTAFYLCASSIVQGASGYTFGSGTRLTVV.

This chain uses TRBV5-1 with TRBJ1-4, with D possibly TRBD1 on 5 matching bases. The CDR3 is 13 amino acids. Trimming left V 7 bases short and J 0 bases short, with 7 bases between. CDR1 is SGHRS, CDR2 YFSETQ, per germline. This CDR3 reads CASATATNEKLFF. In DNA, the CDR3 is TGCGCCAGCGCGACAGCAACTAATGAAAAACTGTTTTTT.

The chain employs TRBV7-9 and TRBJ2-1, with 8 bases fitting TRBD2. The CDR3 loop spans 15 amino acids. Germline V CDR1 and CDR2: SEHNR, FQNEAQ (reference sequence). J gave up 1 base and V 4 bases, and 3 bases lay outside the gene matches. CDR3 in DNA: TGTGCCAGCAGCTCGCCGGGGGGGTCCTACAATGAGCAGTTCTTC. It codes for CASSSPGGSYNEQFF.

The genes are TRBV2 and TRBJ2-5, with 11 bases fitting TRBD2. Germline values: CDR1 SNHLY, CDR2 FYNNEI. V was clipped by 6 bases and J by 5 bases; unmatched bases: 8. This CDR3 contains 15 residues. The CDR3: CASRLSGGARETQYF. The DNA of the CDR3 is TGTGCCAGCAGGCTTAGCGGGGGGGCTAGGGAGACCCAGTACTTC. The full variable domain, with the rest looked up from reference TRBV2 and TRBJ2-5, is EPEVTQTPSHQVTQMGQEVILRCVPISNHLYFYWYRQILGQKVEFLVSFYNNEISEKSEIFDDQFSVERPDGSNFTLKIRSTKLEDSAMYFCASRLSGGARETQYFGPGTRLLVL.

This sequence joins TRBV18 and TRBJ1-2, with 9 positions matching TRBD1. The CDR3 extends over 14 amino acids. V lost 3 bases, J lost 4 bases, and 3 bases stayed unmatched. CDR1 is KGHSH and CDR2 is LQKENI in the germline V gene. The chain's CDR3 is CASSPTGGGYGYTF. CDR3 DNA: TGTGCCAGCTCACCGACAGGGGGAGGCTATGGCTACACCTTC.

The chain employs TRBV13 and TRBJ2-7; 9 positions match TRBD2. Unmatched junction bases numbered 4, after V lost 5 bases and J lost 2 bases. CDR3 length: 14 amino acids. The germline V gene encodes CDR1 PRHDT and CDR2 FYEKMQ (reference sequence). The chain's CDR3 is CASSTGLAAYEQYF. CDR3 DNA sequence: TGTGCCAGCAGCACGGGACTAGCTGCCTACGAGCAGTACTTC.

This chain uses TRBV18 with TRBJ2-7; 10 nucleotides align to TRBD1. The CDR3 runs 14 residues. J was trimmed by 5 bases and V by 5 bases; bases with no gene match: 6. Germline assignment: CDR1 KGHSH and CDR2 LQKENI. The chain's CDR3 is CASSERQGANEQYF. CDR3 bases: TGTGCCAGCTCAGAGAGACAGGGGGCGAACGAGCAGTACTTC.

The chain recombines TRBV5-5 with TRBJ1-1; D unclear. V was clipped by 4 bases and J by 2 bases, with 12 bases between them. CDR3 length equals 14 residues. From germline, CDR1 is SGHKS and CDR2 YYEKEE (reference sequence). The CDR3 DNA reads as TGTGCCAGCAGCCTCGACATACCCAACACTGAAGCTTTCTTT. It is translated as CASSLDIPNTEAFF.

The table lists this clone with a count of one. The chain joins TRBV28 to TRBJ2-2, with D perhaps TRBD2 (5 bases). This CDR3 region has 17 residues. Trimming left V 6 bases short and J 2 bases short, with 19 bases between. Germline assignment: CDR1 MDHEN and CDR2 SYDVKM. The CDR3 coding sequence is TGTGCCAGCAGCCCCAAGGAGGTACCTTACAACACCGGGGAGCTGTTTTTT. Translated: CASSPKEVPYNTGELFF. Combining the CDR3 with reference TRBV28 and TRBJ2-2 gives the whole variable domain DVKVTQSSRYLVKRTGEKVFLECVQDMDHENMFWYRQDPGLGLRLIYFSYDVKMKEKGDIPEGYSVSREKKERFSLILESASTNQTSMYLCASSPKEVPYNTGELFFGEGSRLTVL.

The chain uses TRBV19 and TRBJ2-7; 9 bases align to TRBD1. The CDR3 is 15 residues long. The ends lost 4 bases at V and 0 bases at J; junction bases unmatched: 4. Looked up from germline, CDR1 is LNHDA and CDR2 is SQIVND (reference sequence). CDR3 in DNA: TGTGCCAGTAGTAGGGACAGGGCGAGCTCCTACGAGCAGTACTTC. It specifies CASSRDRASSYEQYF.

The chain recombines TRBV5-1 with TRBJ2-3; TRBD2 is a possible D gene (6 bases). This CDR3 region has 15 residues. Germline CDR1 reads SGHRS; CDR2 reads YFSETQ. V was trimmed by 5 bases and J by 0 bases, leaving 13 bases between them. CDR3 sequence reads: CASSSIAASTDTQYF. As DNA, the CDR3 is TGCGCCAGCAGTTCGATAGCGGCTAGCACAGATACGCAGTATTTT. Variable domain in full (rest from reference TRBV5-1 and TRBJ2-3): KAGVTQTPRYLIKTRGQQVTLSCSPISGHRSVSWYQQTPGQGLQFLFEYFSETQRNKGNFPGRFSGRQFSNSRSEMNVSTLELGDSALYLCASSSIAASTDTQYFGPGTRLTVL.

The CDR3 is CASSLGPTGSYGYTF. Here the CDR3 DNA reads TGTGCCAGCAGCTTGGGGCCGACAGGGTCCTATGGCTACACCTTC. The chain joins TRBV5-6 to TRBJ1-2; 7 nucleotides align to TRBD1. Germline CDR1 SGHDT, CDR2 YYEEEE. V lost 0 bases and J lost 4; bases outside the gene matches: 6. This CDR3 is 15 amino acids long.

V usage is TRBV6-1 and J usage is TRBJ2-1; 8 bases align to TRBD2. Germline CDR1 MNHNS, CDR2 SASEGT. This CDR3 is built from 15 residues. After removal of 4 bases from V and 4 bases from J, the junction contained 6 bases not matched to a gene. CDR3 nucleotide sequence: TGTGCCAGCAGTGTAAGCGGGAGTGGTTACAATGAGCAGTTCTTC. Encoded protein: CASSVSGSGYNEQFF.

The chain employs TRBV4-1 and TRBJ1-6; D not certain. Germline values: CDR1 MGHRA, CDR2 YSYEKL. Trimming removed 5 bases at V and 0 bases at J, with 11 bases between. This CDR3 region has 16 residues. In nucleotides, the CDR3 is TGCGCCAGCAGCAAAGGCGTGAGCTCCTATAATTCACCCCTCCACTTT. Protein sequence: CASSKGVSSYNSPLHF.

The chain has TRBV13 and TRBJ2-7, with TRBD1 as a possible D gene (5 bases). The V gene lost 3 bases and the J gene lost 6 bases, with 15 bases spanning the gap. Germline CDR1 PRHDT, CDR2 FYEKMQ (reference sequence). This CDR3 spans 14 amino acids. CDR3 coding DNA: TGTGCCAGCAGCTTGAGGCCAGGGCCTGGCGAGCAGTACTTC. It translates to CASSLRPGPGEQYF. The complete variable domain, with remaining parts taken from reference TRBV13 and TRBJ2-7, reads AAGVIQSPRHLIKEKRETATLKCYPIPRHDTVYWYQQGPGQDPQFLISFYEKMQSDKGSIPDRFSAQQFSDYHSELNMSSLELGDSALYFCASSLRPGPGEQYFGPGTRLTVT.

The rearrangement joins TRBV5-1 to TRBJ1-4; the match to TRBD1 covers 10 bases. The germline gives CDR1 SGHRS, CDR2 YFSETQ. The CDR3 consists of 15 residues. V lost 1 base, J lost 8 bases, and 5 bases stayed unmatched. CDR3 amino acids: CASSLRGTGEEKLFF. The CDR3 DNA reads TGCGCCAGCAGCTTGAGGGGGACAGGGGAGGAAAAACTGTTTTTT.

The chain has TRBV6-6 and TRBJ1-1; TRBD1 matches at 10 bases. The V gene end was trimmed by 6 bases and the J gene end by 4 bases; junction bases not matched to a gene: 5. The CDR3 covers 14 residues. Germline lookup yields CDR1 MNHNY and CDR2 SVGAGI (reference sequence). The CDR3, as DNA: TGTGCCAGCAGGGGACAGGGGATGGGCACTGAAGCTTTCTTT. Amino acid sequence: CASRGQGMGTEAFF.

The chain carries TRBV9 and TRBJ2-7; TRBD2 is a possible D gene (6 bases). Germline lookup yields CDR1 SGDLS and CDR2 YYNGEE. Trimming shortened V by 5 bases and J by 5 bases, and 11 bases separated the two germline ends. This CDR3 comprises 12 residues. The CDR3 is CASSPGDDEQYF. The CDR3 nucleotides read TGTGCCAGCAGTCCGGGGGACGACGAGCAGTACTTC.

V usage is TRBV6-1 and J usage is TRBJ2-2; D perhaps matches TRBD1 (5 bases). The CDR3 runs to 13 residues. Trimming took off 6 bases at V and 5 bases at J, with 10 bases between the two ends. Germline loops: CDR1 MNHNS, CDR2 SASEGT. CDR3 DNA sequence: TGTGCCAGCAGCTCAAGGGGTACCGGGGAGCTGTTTTTT. The encoded protein is CASSSRGTGELFF.

The chain combines TRBV6-5 with TRBJ2-3; a possible D gene is TRBD1 (6 bases). V shed 6 bases and J shed 2 bases, with 9 bases lying between them. Germline CDR1 and CDR2: MNHEY and SVGAGI. The CDR3 runs to 13 residues. DNA of the CDR3: TGTGCCAGCAGAGGACAGCTCACAGATACGCAGTATTTT. Translated, it gives CASRGQLTDTQYF.

V usage is TRBV9 and J usage is TRBJ2-7; 13 bases match TRBD2. Trimming removed 3 bases from V and 7 bases from J; junction bases left unmatched: 10. In germline, CDR1 is SGDLS, CDR2 YYNGEE. This CDR3 spans 16 amino acids. The CDR3: CASSGGLAGEGKEQYF. For the CDR3, the DNA is TGTGCCAGCAGCGGAGGACTAGCGGGAGAAGGGAAAGAGCAGTACTTC.

Only one count was recorded for this clone. This chain links TRBV28 with TRBJ1-5; D is possibly TRBD1 (6 bases). CDR3 length: 14 amino acids. Between the trimmed V and J ends, which lost 5 bases and 5 bases, there was a span of 13 bases. From germline, CDR1 is MDHEN and CDR2 SYDVKM. The CDR3 here is CASSEQGMYQPQHF. For the CDR3, the DNA is TGTGCCAGCAGTGAACAGGGTATGTATCAGCCCCAGCATTTT.

The chain has TRBV7-5 and TRBJ2-5; no DNA check was done on the table's D call, TRBD2. TRBV7-5 is termed a pseudogene. The CDR3 runs to 10 residues. The CDR3 nucleotides read TGTGCCAGAAGCCTCGAGACCCAGTACTTC. Its translation is CARSLETQYF.

The chain joins TRBV27 to TRBJ2-3; D is unresolved. The V gene lost 4 bases and the J gene lost 0 bases, with 11 bases spanning the gap. Germline-derived CDR1 and CDR2 are MNHEY and SMNVEV (reference sequence). This CDR3 region has 15 residues. The CDR3 reads CASSSQAISTDTQYF. CDR3 in DNA: TGTGCCAGCAGTTCCCAGGCGATTAGCACAGATACGCAGTATTTT.

The gene calls are TRBV6-5 and TRBJ1-5; 8 nucleotides line up with TRBD1. The V and J ends lost 4 bases and 2 bases, in that order; junction bases with no gene match: 4. This CDR3 is 15 amino acids long. CDR1 MNHEY and CDR2 SVGAGI come from the germline V gene. The CDR3 DNA follows: TGTGCCAGCAGTTCAGGGGGCTTGGGCAATCAGCCCCAGCATTTT. Amino acid sequence: CASSSGGLGNQPQHF.

V usage is TRBV9 and J usage is TRBJ2-1, with 8 bases aligning to TRBD1. With 0 bases clipped from V and 4 bases from J, the junction kept 9 bases outside the gene matches. The CDR3 has 17 residues. In germline, CDR1 is SGDLS, CDR2 YYNGEE. Here the CDR3 reads CASSVGRETGVYNEQFF. For the CDR3, the DNA is TGTGCCAGCAGCGTAGGCCGCGAGACAGGGGTTTACAATGAGCAGTTCTTC.

This clone was seen more than once but under ten times. This chain connects TRBV2 to TRBJ2-1, with TRBD2 identical over 12 bases. From germline, CDR1 is SNHLY and CDR2 FYNNEI. The CDR3 is 15 residues long. V shed 6 bases, J shed 5 bases, and the junction held 5 bases outside the gene matches. CDR3 loop: CASRSTSGGNNEQFF. The DNA for the CDR3 is TGTGCCAGCAGGTCAACTAGCGGGGGGAACAATGAGCAGTTCTTC.

In this sample, this clone turned up a few times. The chain recombines TRBV18 with TRBJ2-7, with 7 bases lining up with TRBD2. Per germline, CDR1 KGHSH and CDR2 LQKENI. The CDR3 contains 16 residues. V shed 3 bases, J shed 6 bases, and the junction held 14 bases outside the gene matches. CDR3 bases: TGTGCCAGCTCACCTGTGGCGGGAGCTCTCGATGGCGAGCAGTACTTC. This translates into CASSPVAGALDGEQYF.